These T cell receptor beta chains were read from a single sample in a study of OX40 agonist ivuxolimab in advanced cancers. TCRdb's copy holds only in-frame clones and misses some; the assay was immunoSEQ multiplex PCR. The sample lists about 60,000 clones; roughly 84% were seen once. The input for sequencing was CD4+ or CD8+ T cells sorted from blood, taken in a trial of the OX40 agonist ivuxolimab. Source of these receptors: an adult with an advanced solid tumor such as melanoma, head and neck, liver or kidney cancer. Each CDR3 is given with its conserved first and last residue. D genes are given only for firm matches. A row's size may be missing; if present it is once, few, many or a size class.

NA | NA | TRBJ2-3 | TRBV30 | TGTGCCTGGGTCTCGAGGAGGCCCCCCAGGGATACGCAGTATTTT | CAWVSRRPPRDTQYF
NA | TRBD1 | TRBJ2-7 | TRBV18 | TGTGCCAGCTCACGGGCCTCGGGACAGCACACCTACGAGCAGTACTTC | CASSRASGQHTYEQYF
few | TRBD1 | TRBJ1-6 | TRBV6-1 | TGTGCCAGCAGTGAAGCAGGGACAGCTAATTCACCCCTCCACTTT | CASSEAGTANSPLHF
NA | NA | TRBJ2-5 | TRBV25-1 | TGTGCCAGCAGTGAATATGGTACCGAGACCCAGTACTTC | CASSEYGTETQYF
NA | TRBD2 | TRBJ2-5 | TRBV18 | TGTGCCAGCTCACCGGGGACTAGCGGGGGTGATGAGACCCAGTACTTC | CASSPGTSGGDETQYF
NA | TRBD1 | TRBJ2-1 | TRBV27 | TGTGCCAGCAGCAAGTCACAGGGGGCGCCCAATGAGCAGTTCTTC | CASSKSQGAPNEQFF
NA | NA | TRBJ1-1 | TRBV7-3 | TGTGCCAGCAGCTTGAGTTCCGGGGCCCCGAACACTGAAGCTTTCTTT | CASSLSSGAPNTEAFF
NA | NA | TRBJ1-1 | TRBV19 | TGTGCCAGTAGTATAGTTGGAACCTCACAGAACACTGAAGCTTTCTTT | CASSIVGTSQNTEAFF
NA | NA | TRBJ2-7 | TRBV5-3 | TGTGCCAGAAGCCCCGCGGGAAATTCCTACGAGCAGTACTTC | CARSPAGNSYEQYF
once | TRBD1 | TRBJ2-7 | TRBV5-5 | TGTGCCAGCAGCTTGGGGACAGGGGGGGCCTACGAGCAGTACTTC | CASSLGTGGAYEQYF
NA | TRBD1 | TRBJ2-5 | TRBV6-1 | TGTGCCAGCAGTCAGGACAGGGGGCGCGGGGAGACCCAGTACTTC | CASSQDRGRGETQYF
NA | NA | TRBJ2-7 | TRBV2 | TGTGCCAGCAATCGGGGATCCTACGAGCAGTACTTC | CASNRGSYEQYF
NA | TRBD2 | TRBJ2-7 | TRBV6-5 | TGTGCCAGCAGAGGGACTAGCCCCTACGAGCAGTACTTC | CASRGTSPYEQYF
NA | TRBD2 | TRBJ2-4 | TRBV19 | TGTGCCAGTAGTACCCCCGGACTAGCAGATCACAAAAACATTCAGTACTTC | CASSTPGLADHKNIQYF